Presented here are 19 T cell receptor beta chains from one specimen sequenced in a study of blood T cell repertoires in COVID-19. Profiling relied on immunoSEQ multiplex PCR, and the TCRdb table lists in-frame clones only, not all of them. The sample carries fewer than 250,000 clones, roughly 87% recorded once. The sequencing sample was made of PBMCs or T cells enriched from blood (not recorded which). The receptor source for this set is a woman in her thirties with acute COVID-19.

The chain recombines TRBV10-3 with TRBJ1-5; 8 nucleotides match TRBD1. From germline, CDR1 is ENHRY and CDR2 SYGVKD. This CDR3 region has 18 residues. Germline trimming cut 8 bases from V and 6 bases from J; bases unmatched to any gene: 21. The chain's CDR3 is CAIGLHPPRQGLTQPQHF. Written as DNA, the CDR3 is TGTGCCATCGGACTACACCCCCCGCGACAGGGGTTAACTCAGCCCCAGCATTTT.

This chain's CDR3 is CASSTEPRSFGYTF. CDR3 coding DNA: TGCGCCAGCAGCACCGAACCACGGTCTTTTGGCTACACCTTC. The chain carries TRBV5-1 and TRBJ1-2; D uncertain. Germline V gives CDR1 SGHRS, CDR2 YFSETQ. The CDR3 has 14 residues. The V end was cut by 4 bases, the J end by 7 bases, with 17 bases between.

J is TRBJ2-3 and V is TRBV5-1; weak D call: TRBD2 (5 bases). Germline-derived CDR1 and CDR2 are SGHRS and YFSETQ. This CDR3 is built from 14 residues. Trimming took 4 bases from V and 0 from J, leaving 9 bases between them. The CDR3 sequence: CASSLGESTDTQYF. The CDR3 nucleotides are TGCGCCAGCAGCCTCGGGGAAAGCACAGATACGCAGTATTTT.

The rearrangement links TRBV18 to TRBJ1-3; 8 bases line up with TRBD1. The J segment lost 3 bases and the V segment lost 3 bases, leaving 7 bases of the junction unmatched. There are 16 residues in the CDR3. The germline V gene encodes CDR1 KGHSH and CDR2 LQKENI. DNA for the CDR3: TGTGCCAGCTCACCCCAGACAGGGGTGAGTGGAAACACCATATATTTT. It is translated as CASSPQTGVSGNTIYF.

The chain has TRBV2 and TRBJ1-5; TRBD1 might be the D (6 bases). Germline-derived CDR1 and CDR2 are SNHLY and FYNNEI. The V gene lost 4 bases and the J gene lost 15 bases, with 13 bases spanning the gap. CDR3 size: 11 residues. The CDR3 coding sequence is TGTGCCAGCAGTGGCCCGACAGGCCCGCATTTT. This codes for CASSGPTGPHF.

The J gene is TRBJ1-1, the V gene TRBV10-1; D is unclear. The ends were cut back, 6 bases at V and 3 bases at J, with 8 bases in the middle. The CDR3 totals 12 residues. In germline, CDR1 is WNHNN, CDR2 SYGVQD (reference sequence). The CDR3, as DNA: TGCGCCAGCAGGGGCTTGGACACTGAAGCTTTCTTT. Amino acid sequence: CASRGLDTEAFF.

The rearrangement uses TRBV5-6 and TRBJ1-6; 9 bases match TRBD1. With 2 bases clipped from V and 4 bases from J, the junction kept 4 bases outside the gene matches. The germline CDR1 and CDR2 sequences are SGHDT and YYEEEE. CDR3 length equals 16 residues. The CDR3 DNA reads as TGTGCCAGCAGCTTCGAGACAGGGGGATATAATTCACCCCTCCACTTT. This gives the protein CASSFETGGYNSPLHF.

The chain recombines TRBV5-4 with TRBJ1-1, with D possibly TRBD1 on 6 matching bases. Germline V gene sequence: CDR1 SGHNT, CDR2 YYREEE (reference sequence). This CDR3 region has 14 residues. V lost 2 bases, J lost 4 bases, and 12 bases lay in between. Here the CDR3 DNA reads TGTGCCAGCAGCTTCCCAGACAGGTCCACTGAAGCTTTCTTT. This encodes CASSFPDRSTEAFF.

This clone appeared once. The same CDR3 also results from other DNA sequences found in this sample. CDR3 sequence: CASSLTSGSYEQYF. The CDR3 DNA follows: TGTGCCAGCAGCTTAACTAGCGGGAGCTACGAGCAGTACTTC. This chain connects TRBV7-8 to TRBJ2-7, with 11 bases lining up with TRBD2. Trimming at V came to 2 bases and at J to 3 bases, leaving 0 bases not matched to a gene. This CDR3 contains 14 residues. Germline values: CDR1 SGHVS, CDR2 FQNEAQ.

The chain carries TRBV15 and TRBJ1-5, with 7 bases aligning to TRBD1. The V gene's germline CDR1 is LNHNV and CDR2 YYDKDF (reference sequence). The ends lost 8 bases at V and 4 bases at J; junction bases unmatched: 8. The length of the CDR3 is 14 residues. The CDR3 DNA reads as TGTGCCACCCGTACAGGGGAGAGGAATCAGCCCCAGCATTTT. This sequence encodes CATRTGERNQPQHF.

The chain recombines TRBV7-9 with TRBJ2-6; possible D gene TRBD1, 6 bases. The length of the CDR3 is 15 residues. Germline CDR1 reads SEHNR; CDR2 reads FQNEAQ (reference sequence). Trimming removed 9 bases at V and 4 bases at J, with 16 bases between. The DNA of the CDR3 is TGTGCCAGTCCCTCACAGGGTACAGGGGCCAACGTCCTGACTTTC. Translated, it gives CASPSQGTGANVLTF. Combining the CDR3 with reference TRBV7-9 and TRBJ2-6 gives the whole variable domain DTGVSQNPRHKITKRGQNVTFRCDPISEHNRLYWYRQTLGQGPEFLTYFQNEAQLEKSRLLSDRFSAERPKGSFSTLEIQRTEQGDSAMYLCASPSQGTGANVLTFGAGSRLTVL.

The chain has TRBV27 and TRBJ1-2, with 9 bases lining up with TRBD1. V trimming: 6 bases; J trimming: 4 bases; junction bases outside the gene matches: 3. CDR1 is MNHEY, CDR2 SMNVEV, per germline (reference sequence). This CDR3 has 13 residues. The CDR3, as DNA: TGTGCCAGCAGCTACAGGGGGCCCTATGGCTACACCTTC. Its translation is CASSYRGPYGYTF.

This clone was seen only once. Here the CDR3 reads CASSWSGGAAETQYF. CDR3 bases: TGTGCCAGCAGTTGGAGCGGGGGGGCCGCAGAGACCCAGTACTTC. The chain has TRBV6-6 and TRBJ2-5, with 10 bases identical to TRBD2. Trimming took 4 bases from V and 4 from J; bases not matched to a gene: 6. In germline, CDR1 is MNHNY, CDR2 SVGAGI (reference sequence). The CDR3 runs to 15 residues.

This chain connects TRBV29-1 to TRBJ2-1; no definite D call. V lost 8 bases, J lost 5 bases, and 13 bases lay in between. The germline V gene has CDR1 SQVTM and CDR2 ANQGSEA. This CDR3 has 12 residues. CDR3 bases: TGCAGCTTTCCCCACAGAAACAATGAGCAGTTCTTC. It is translated as CSFPHRNNEQFF.

V usage is TRBV5-1 and J usage is TRBJ2-7, with 10 bases aligning to TRBD1. Per germline, CDR1 SGHRS and CDR2 YFSETQ. The V segment lost 2 bases and the J segment 5 bases; nucleotides outside the gene matches: 10. CDR3 size: 16 residues. CDR3 residues: CASSLGYGTGDNEQYF. CDR3 DNA: TGCGCCAGCAGCTTAGGGTACGGGACAGGGGATAACGAGCAGTACTTC.

This rearrangement joins TRBV7-2 to TRBJ1-2, with D perhaps matching TRBD1 (5 bases). Trimming stripped 5 bases from V and 5 bases from J, with 24 bases between. The germline CDR1 and CDR2 sequences are SGHTA and FQGNSA. This CDR3 has 17 amino acids. CDR3 in amino acids: CASSDSSGDNSGYGYTF. CDR3 coding DNA: TGTGCCAGCAGCGACTCATCGGGGGATAATTCCGGGTATGGCTACACCTTC. The full variable domain, its missing parts supplied by reference TRBV7-2 and TRBJ1-2, is GAGVSQSPSNKVTEKGKDVELRCDPISGHTALYWYRQSLGQGLEFLIYFQGNSAPDKSGLPSDRFSAERTGGSVSTLTIQRTQQEDSAVYLCASSDSSGDNSGYGYTFGSGTRLTVV.

V is TRBV6-5 and J is TRBJ2-7, with D tentatively TRBD2 (6 bases). Between the trimmed V and J ends, which lost 6 bases and 1 base, there was a span of 10 bases. Germline lookup yields CDR1 MNHEY and CDR2 SVGAGI. The CDR3 spans 13 residues. CDR3 bases: TGTGCCAGCAGGAAGGGACTTTCCTACGAGCAGTACTTC. It specifies CASRKGLSYEQYF.

The CDR3 loop reads CASSLKARAYEQYF. CDR3 DNA sequence: TGTGCCAGCAGCTTGAAAGCTCGAGCCTACGAGCAGTACTTC. This chain uses TRBV7-9 with TRBJ2-7, with D uncertain. The CDR3 length is 14 residues. Trimming took off 3 bases at V and 2 bases at J, with 11 bases between the two ends. Germline lookup yields CDR1 SEHNR and CDR2 FQNEAQ (reference sequence).

The chain combines TRBV6-5 with TRBJ1-4; no definite D call. Germline values: CDR1 MNHEY, CDR2 SVGAGI. The V end was cut by 9 bases, the J end by 8 bases, with 10 bases between. The CDR3 sequence is 11 residues long. CDR3 in DNA: TGTGCCAGTTCGGTGGTGGAAAAACTGTTTTTT. Its protein is CASSVVEKLFF.